This passage covers 18 T cell receptor beta chains from one sample sequenced in a study of read filtering for tumor transcriptome and immune sequencing. Molecular barcoded adaptors covering alpha/delta and beta/gamma chains were used on around 400 ng RNA. TCRdb analysed the reads with MiXCR anew, one entry per CDR3 protein. This sample has some 120,000 distinct CDR3 sequences, with around 13% found just once. Sequences were obtained from a population of CD138-negative cells sorted from bone marrow. These receptor sequences come from a donor aged 40 or over with multiple myeloma.

The gene calls are TRBV5-6 and TRBJ2-5, with 7 bases identical to TRBD2. The CDR3 totals 16 residues. The V segment lost 5 bases and the J segment 5 bases; nucleotides outside the gene matches: 15. Germline loops: CDR1 SGHDT, CDR2 YYEEEE. Here the CDR3 reads CASRIFSTSFMETQYF. The CDR3 DNA is TGTGCCAGCAGGATTTTTTCGACTAGCTTCATGGAGACCCAGTACTTC.

This clonotype was observed at least ten times. The genes are TRBV5-1 and TRBJ2-7; 8 bases line up with TRBD2. Germline CDR1 SGHRS, CDR2 YFSETQ. J gave up 5 bases and V 0 bases, and 7 bases lay outside the gene matches. CDR3 size: 15 residues. This CDR3 is CASSLEGLDLHEQYF. The CDR3 DNA reads TGCGCCAGCAGCTTGGAGGGACTAGACTTGCACGAGCAGTACTTC.

V is TRBV12-3 or TRBV12-4 and J is TRBJ1-5, with D hard to call. Trimming removed 6 bases at V and 6 bases at J, with 15 bases between. This CDR3 contains 14 residues. The CDR3 DNA reads TGTGCCAGCAGCTTCGGACTGGGCGCTCAGCCCCAGCATTTT. As protein: CASSFGLGAQPQHF.

This clonotype was seen at least ten times. The V and J genes are TRBV20-1 and TRBJ1-6; no reliable D call. The length of the CDR3 is 14 residues. The V and J ends lost 1 base and 3 bases respectively, with 7 bases between them. CDR1 is DFQATT and CDR2 is SNEGSKA in the germline V gene (reference sequence). CDR3 DNA sequence: TGCAGTGCTAGAGCGGGAGGCTATAATTCACCCCTCCACTTT. This translates into CSARAGGYNSPLHF.

This clonotype was detected only a few times. Here the CDR3 reads CASSLAAGGAGQPQHF. CDR3 in DNA: TGTGCCAGCAGCTTAGCGGCAGGGGGCGCGGGTCAGCCCCAGCATTTT. This chain links TRBV7-2 with TRBJ1-5, with 8 bases lining up with TRBD1. CDR3 size: 16 residues. Trimming cost V 0 bases and J 6 bases; bases outside gene matches: 7. Germline CDR1 SGHTA, CDR2 FQGNSA.

This clonotype has a count of ten or more. The V and J genes are TRBV28 and TRBJ2-1, with D possibly called TRBD1 or TRBD2 (5 bases each). The V and J ends lost 5 bases and 5 bases respectively, with 16 bases between them. The germline CDR1 and CDR2 sequences are MDHEN and SYDVKM. The CDR3 is 15 residues long. Written as DNA, the CDR3 is TGTGCCAGCAGTCCCTCCCGAGGGACCGACAATGAGCAGTTCTTC. It specifies CASSPSRGTDNEQFF. The full variable domain, with the rest looked up from reference TRBV28 and TRBJ2-1, is DVKVTQSSRYLVKRTGEKVFLECVQDMDHENMFWYRQDPGLGLRLIYFSYDVKMKEKGDIPEGYSVSREKKERFSLILESASTNQTSMYLCASSPSRGTDNEQFFGPGTRLTVL.

This clonotype was seen a handful of times. The chain combines TRBV20-1 with TRBJ2-6; TRBD1 might be the D (5 bases). CDR3 length equals 16 residues. Germline CDR1 is DFQATT and CDR2 is SNEGSKA (reference sequence). V was shortened by 1 base and J by 0 bases, with 10 bases between the two germline ends. The CDR3: CSARVGATSGANVLTF. CDR3 sequence (DNA): TGCAGTGCTAGAGTAGGGGCCACCTCTGGGGCCAACGTCCTGACTTTC.

The chain links TRBV7-2 to TRBJ1-1; tentatively, D is TRBD1 (5 bases). This CDR3 is built from 16 residues. V was cut by 0 bases and J by 1 base, with 12 bases left in between. The germline gives CDR1 SGHTA, CDR2 FQGNSA. The CDR3: CASSLALGPSNTEAFF. The CDR3 bases are TGTGCCAGCAGCTTAGCGTTGGGACCCTCGAACACTGAAGCTTTCTTT.

This clonotype was observed many times. The rearrangement uses TRBV12-3 or TRBV12-4 and TRBJ2-7, with TRBD2 identical over 10 bases. V was pared by 2 bases and J by 5 bases, with 3 bases of the junction left unmatched. This CDR3 comprises 14 residues. CDR3: CASSLQLAGHEQYF. In DNA form, the CDR3 reads TGTGCCAGCAGTTTACAACTAGCGGGACACGAGCAGTACTTC.

In its sample, this clonotype was seen many times. The rearrangement joins TRBV7-9 to TRBJ2-7; possibly TRBD1 or TRBD2 for D (7 bases each). Germline loops: CDR1 SEHNR, CDR2 FQNEAQ (reference sequence). Trimming stripped 5 bases from V and 3 bases from J, with 11 bases between. This CDR3 region has 13 residues. CDR3 in DNA: TGTGCCAGCAGCCAGGGGGGGGGCTACGAGCAGTACTTC. This sequence encodes CASSQGGGYEQYF.

This clonotype was seen a few times. The rearrangement uses TRBV29-1 and TRBJ2-3; 8 nucleotides align to TRBD2. This CDR3 region has 16 residues. The V and J ends lost 3 bases and 3 bases, in that order; junction bases with no gene match: 11. CDR1 and CDR2 from the germline V gene are SQVTM and ANQGSEA. The CDR3 spells CSVDTTSGGSTDTQYF. The CDR3 DNA is TGCAGCGTTGACACTACTAGCGGCGGGAGTACAGATACGCAGTATTTT.

This clonotype was observed many times. The V and J genes are TRBV5-6 and TRBJ2-2; D gene unclear. Germline assignment: CDR1 SGHDT and CDR2 YYEEEE. This CDR3 comprises 12 residues. V was clipped by 0 bases and J by 6 bases, with 3 bases between them. In DNA form, the CDR3 reads TGTGCCAGCAGCTTGGGACCCGGGGAGCTGTTTTTT. It is translated as CASSLGPGELFF.

This clonotype was seen only a few times. A junction boundary mismatches the germline segment, possibly from a read error. This chain uses TRBV29-1 with TRBJ2-1, with 7 positions matching TRBD1. Germline assignment: CDR1 SQVTM and CDR2 ANQGSEA. This CDR3 is built from 14 residues. The DNA for the CDR3 is TGCAGCGCCACAGGGGCCGGGGTCCCCAGGGAGCAGTCCTTC. Encoded protein: CSATGAGVPREQSF.

This clonotype was observed at least ten times. The V call is TRBV20-1, the J call TRBJ2-6, with TRBD2 as a possible D gene (5 bases). The V end was cut by 1 base, the J end by 1 base, with 17 bases between. CDR3 length: 18 amino acids. CDR1 DFQATT and CDR2 SNEGSKA come from the germline V gene (reference sequence). The CDR3 region is CSARGRSEGLSGANVLTF. For the CDR3, the DNA is TGCAGTGCTAGAGGCCGCTCCGAGGGTCTGTCTGGGGCCAACGTCCTGACTTTC.

Worth noting for this clonotype: This may be a read error: a much more frequent sequence differs by one nucleotide. V and J are TRBV6-4 and TRBJ1-5; 8 bases align to TRBD1. The CDR3 length is 15 residues. Per germline, CDR1 MRHNA and CDR2 SNTAGT. In DNA form, the CDR3 reads TGTGCCAACAGTGAGACAGGGGAAGGCAATCAGCCCCAGCATTTT. Protein: CANSETGEGNQPQHF.

This clonotype was seen at least ten times. The chain carries TRBV9 and TRBJ2-2; D is ambiguous. Germline values: CDR1 SGDLS, CDR2 YYNGEE. The CDR3 consists of 15 residues. Between the trimmed V and J ends, which lost 4 bases and 1 base, there was a span of 11 bases. CDR3 sequence: CASSPRRLNTGELFF. The CDR3 nucleotides read TGTGCCAGCAGCCCCCGGCGCCTGAACACCGGGGAGCTGTTTTTT.

This clonotype was counted a few times. It may be a read error: a sequence one base away is much more abundant. This CDR3 is missing its conserved last phenylalanine or tryptophan, likely due to a read error. The chain has TRBV5-1 and TRBJ2-1; TRBD2 aligns across 11 bases. The CDR3 is 15 residues long. The J segment lost 4 bases and the V segment lost 2 bases, leaving 2 bases of the junction unmatched. The germline gives CDR1 SGHRS, CDR2 YFSETQ. The CDR3 loop is CASSLGTSGYNEQFS. In nucleotides, the CDR3 is TGCGCCAGCAGCTTAGGGACTAGCGGTTACAATGAGCAGTTCTCC.

This clonotype has a count of ten or more. Written as DNA, the CDR3 is TGCGCCAGCAGCTTGGGGCAGCCAAATGAAAAACTGTTTTTT. Translated, it gives CASSLGQPNEKLFF. This chain joins TRBV5-1 and TRBJ1-4; no clear D. The germline gives CDR1 SGHRS, CDR2 YFSETQ. CDR3 size: 14 residues. The ends were cut back, 0 bases at V and 5 bases at J, with 8 bases in the middle.